This TCR beta chain stems from a study of Tregs in tolerant kidney transplant recipients. V was trimmed by 0 bases and J by 0 bases, leaving 6 bases between them. The V gene's germline CDR1 is SGHRS and CDR2 YFSETQ. This CDR3 has 15 amino acids. Note on this clone: Its specificity is unknown.

Study-wide points: Few patients were studied, so findings need validation in larger groups. Nucleotide sequences could not be compared across some patients' samples due to primer changes.

Mixed chimerism was transient after nonmyeloablative marrow transplants from related graft donors. CD4+CD25+CD127- Tregs, CD4+CD25- non-Tregs, CD4 and CD8 cells were sorted. Profiled with immunoSEQ multiplex PCR; TCRdb holds only in-frame clones, not every one. The data contain about 90,000 clones, approximately 94% of them seen just once; the ten biggest clones take up under 2%. The sample in question was CD4+ T cells from blood (PBMCs), obtained 12 months after the transplant. This rearrangement joins TRBV5-1 to TRBJ2-2; D unclear. This sequence originates from a human patient who received a combined kidney and bone marrow transplant. Some T cells may be graft donor cells. This CDR3 reads CASSLGTANTGELFF. The CDR3 DNA follows: TGCGCCAGCAGCTTGGGTACAGCGAACACCGGGGAGCTGTTTTTT.